One and the same sample provided the 24 T cell receptor beta chains below, sequenced in a study of blood T cell repertoires in COVID-19. Method: immunoSEQ multiplex PCR; TCRdb's copy keeps in-frame clones and lacks some. There are approximately 230,000 clones in the sample; about 90% occur only once, and roughly 3% lies in the top ten. Sequencing was done on a sample of peripheral blood. The receptor set was obtained from a man younger than 30 with active or convalescent COVID-19.

This chain connects TRBV4-3 to TRBJ2-3; 10 bases are shared with TRBD1. Trimming removed 4 bases from V and 6 bases from J; junction bases left unmatched: 7. The V gene's germline CDR1 is LGHNA and CDR2 YSLEER. This CDR3 contains 15 residues. The CDR3 coding sequence is TGCGCCAGCAGCCGAGGACAGGGGGTAACGGATACGCAGTATTTT. It translates to CASSRGQGVTDTQYF.

The J gene is TRBJ2-1, the V gene TRBV27; D possibly corresponds to TRBD1 (5 bases). Trimming left V 6 bases short and J 0 bases short, with 21 bases between. From germline, CDR1 is MNHEY and CDR2 SMNVEV (reference sequence). This CDR3 has 18 residues. In DNA form, the CDR3 reads TGTGCCAGCAGAAGGGGATCACTCTCCACAAGCTCCTACAATGAGCAGTTCTTC. Its translation is CASRRGSLSTSSYNEQFF.

The rearrangement uses TRBV7-2 and TRBJ1-1; possibly TRBD1 for D (6 bases). V shed 5 bases and J shed 0 bases, with 16 bases lying between them. CDR1 and CDR2 from the germline V gene are SGHTA and FQGNSA. The CDR3 has 16 residues. In DNA, the CDR3 is TGTGCCAGCAGCCCGAGGGGGGGATCAATGAACACTGAAGCTTTCTTT. Its protein product is CASSPRGGSMNTEAFF.

The rearrangement links TRBV19 to TRBJ1-5; tentatively, D is TRBD1 (5 bases). Germline CDR1 reads LNHDA; CDR2 reads SQIVND (reference sequence). The CDR3 has 13 residues. With 1 base removed from V and 6 bases from J, the gap between germline ends came to 7 bases. The CDR3 region is CASSIGGVQPQHF. The CDR3, as DNA: TGTGCCAGTAGTATAGGGGGGGTTCAGCCCCAGCATTTT.

This rearrangement joins TRBV9 to TRBJ2-1, with D perhaps TRBD2 (6 bases). Germline V gives CDR1 SGDLS, CDR2 YYNGEE. This CDR3 spans 14 amino acids. V was clipped by 0 bases and J by 9 bases, with 13 bases between them. CDR3 bases: TGTGCCAGCAGCGTAGTAGGAGGGGCGCGTGAGCAGTTCTTC. Its protein is CASSVVGGAREQFF.

V usage is TRBV7-9 and J usage is TRBJ1-1; D is unclear. With 5 bases removed from V and 0 bases from J, the gap between germline ends came to 25 bases. Looked up from germline, CDR1 is SEHNR and CDR2 is FQNEAQ (reference sequence). The CDR3 extends over 19 amino acids. This chain's CDR3 is CASSPMGGATRYLNTEAFF. CDR3 DNA: TGTGCCAGCAGCCCAATGGGAGGAGCGACACGCTACTTGAACACTGAAGCTTTCTTT.

V and J are TRBV2 and TRBJ1-5; 8 bases are a match to TRBD1. Unmatched junction bases numbered 11, after V lost 1 base and J lost 9 bases. The CDR3 has 16 amino acids. Germline V gene data show CDR1 as SNHLY and CDR2 as FYNNEI. This CDR3 reads CASSEDFGQGRGPQHF. The DNA of the CDR3 is TGTGCCAGCAGTGAAGACTTTGGACAGGGAAGGGGGCCCCAGCATTTT.

This clone appeared a single time. This chain uses TRBV6-1 with TRBJ1-5; D unclear. The V gene's germline CDR1 is MNHNS and CDR2 SASEGT. The V end was cut by 2 bases, the J end by 2 bases, with 4 bases between. The CDR3 is made up of 13 amino acids. The CDR3 protein is CASSETGNQPQHF. The CDR3, as DNA: TGTGCCAGCAGTGAAACAGGCAATCAGCCCCAGCATTTT.

This clone was seen a single time. The chain employs TRBV4-3 and TRBJ2-7; maybe TRBD1 (6 bases). V lost 3 bases and J lost 4, with 19 bases in between. The CDR3 totals 16 residues. Germline V gene lookup returns CDR1 LGHNA and CDR2 YSLEER. CDR3 amino acids: CASSQATGYSGYEQYF. The CDR3 DNA is TGCGCCAGCAGCCAGGCCACAGGGTATTCTGGTTACGAGCAGTACTTC.

The chain combines TRBV6-5 with TRBJ1-5, with TRBD1 matching 8 bases. CDR1 is MNHEY, CDR2 SVGAGI, per germline. Trimming removed 6 bases from V and 7 bases from J; junction bases left unmatched: 5. The CDR3 is made up of 13 amino acids. CDR3 sequence reads: CASRTGVSQPQHF. The CDR3 DNA follows: TGTGCCAGCAGGACAGGGGTCAGCCAGCCCCAGCATTTT.

The chain carries TRBV15 and TRBJ2-3; 9 bases map to TRBD1. The trim removed 0 bases at V and 1 base at J, leaving 5 bases unmatched. Germline V gene sequence: CDR1 LNHNV, CDR2 YYDKDF (reference sequence). CDR3 length: 17 amino acids. The CDR3 protein is CATSRDQGQGGTDTQYF. The DNA for the CDR3 is TGTGCCACCAGCAGAGACCAGGGACAGGGTGGCACAGATACGCAGTATTTT.

The genes are TRBV11-2 and TRBJ1-2; 8 bases are shared with TRBD1. V shed 3 bases, J shed 6 bases, and the junction held 12 bases outside the gene matches. There are 16 residues in the CDR3. The germline gives CDR1 SGHAT, CDR2 FQNNGV. The CDR3 DNA reads TGTGCCAGCAGCTTGGTCGGGACAGGATCTTCCCATGGCTACACCTTC. This sequence encodes CASSLVGTGSSHGYTF.

The V gene is TRBV3-1 (or the pseudogene TRBV3-2), the J gene TRBJ1-1; D gene uncertain. With 4 bases removed from V and 1 base from J, the gap between germline ends came to 10 bases. From germline, CDR1 is LGHDT and CDR2 YNNKEL (reference sequence). The CDR3 length is 14 residues. The CDR3 here is CASSPLQSNTEAFF. The CDR3 bases are TGTGCCAGCAGCCCCCTCCAGTCGAACACTGAAGCTTTCTTT.

The chain employs TRBV3-1 (or the pseudogene TRBV3-2) and TRBJ1-1, with D maybe TRBD1 (6 bases). The germline V gene has CDR1 LGHDT and CDR2 YNNKEL (reference sequence). This CDR3 has 12 residues. The CDR3 region has the DNA TGTGGGGTAGGGGGTCGGGACACTGAAGCTTTCTTT. This sequence encodes CGVGGRDTEAFF.

The J gene is TRBJ1-2, the V gene TRBV6-5, with 8 bases lining up with TRBD1. J lost 2 bases, V lost 5 bases, and 7 bases had no gene match. This CDR3 comprises 15 residues. Germline CDR1 is MNHEY and CDR2 is SVGAGI. This CDR3 reads CASSRRTGMNYGYTF. DNA for the CDR3: TGTGCCAGCAGTCGAAGGACAGGGATGAACTATGGCTACACCTTC.

V usage is TRBV19 and J usage is TRBJ1-2; 7 bases agree with TRBD1. Losses at the gene ends were 1 base for V and 0 bases for J; bases not matched to a gene: 5. The CDR3 runs 16 residues. Germline lookup yields CDR1 LNHDA and CDR2 SQIVND (reference sequence). CDR3 DNA sequence: TGTGCCAGTAGTATAGGCGGCAGGGGGACTAACTATGGCTACACCTTC. This gives the protein CASSIGGRGTNYGYTF. Supplemented by reference TRBV19 and TRBJ1-2, the full variable domain reads DGGITQSPKYLFRKEGQNVTLSCEQNLNHDAMYWYRQDPGQGLRLIYYSQIVNDFQKGDIAEGYSVSREKKESFPLTVTSAQKNPTAFYLCASSIGGRGTNYGYTFGSGTRLTVV.

V gene TRBV10-1 combines with J gene TRBJ2-7; 11 nucleotides match TRBD2. The CDR3 consists of 19 residues. Germline V gene lookup returns CDR1 WNHNN and CDR2 SYGVQD (reference sequence). The V and J ends lost 2 bases and 4 bases, in that order; junction bases with no gene match: 16. CDR3 nucleotides: TGCGCCAGCAGTGAGGTTCTAGCGGGAGGCAGTCCCTTTCCTTACGAGCAGTACTTC. Translating it yields CASSEVLAGGSPFPYEQYF.

Comments on this clone: One junction end disagrees with the germline gene, perhaps due to a read error. The chain has TRBV7-2 and TRBJ2-3; 13 bases fit TRBD2. Germline CDR1 and CDR2: SGHTA and FQGNSA. CDR3 size: 17 residues. The CDR3 loop reads CASTLGLAGVTTDTQYF. CDR3 sequence (DNA): TGTGCCAGCACCTTAGGACTAGCGGGAGTGACCACAGATACGCAGTATTTT.

The chain carries TRBV28 and TRBJ2-3; D is unclear. Looked up from germline, CDR1 is MDHEN and CDR2 is SYDVKM. The CDR3 extends over 12 amino acids. V was trimmed by 6 bases and J by 4 bases, leaving 8 bases between them. The CDR3 region is CASSTPPDTQYF. The CDR3 nucleotides read TGTGCCAGCAGCACTCCCCCAGATACGCAGTATTTT.

The rearrangement uses TRBV21-1 and TRBJ1-6. TRBV21-1 is an annotated pseudogene. The CDR3 loop spans 15 amino acids. CDR3 bases: TGTGCCAGCAGCCCAGAGGGGAGGCCGCATTCACCCCTCCACTTT. Translating gives CASSPEGRPHSPLHF.

The chain combines TRBV28 with TRBJ1-6; the D gene is possibly TRBD1 (5 bases). Germline CDR1 is MDHEN and CDR2 is SYDVKM. V was trimmed by 5 bases and J by 8 bases, leaving 10 bases between them. The CDR3 loop spans 13 amino acids. The CDR3 protein is CASSPGTHSPLHF. As DNA, the CDR3 is TGTGCCAGCAGTCCCGGGACTCATTCACCCCTCCACTTT.

The genes are TRBV19 and TRBJ2-5; D ambiguous. The CDR3 runs 14 residues. CDR1 is LNHDA, CDR2 SQIVND, per germline (reference sequence). Trimming left V 3 bases short and J 1 base short, with 9 bases between. DNA for the CDR3: TGTGCCAGTAGTATTAGATCATTCCAAGAGACCCAGTACTTC. It specifies CASSIRSFQETQYF.

This chain joins TRBV5-6 and TRBJ2-6; tentatively, D is TRBD2 (5 bases). Germline loops: CDR1 SGHDT, CDR2 YYEEEE. The CDR3 covers 15 residues. The V gene lost 4 bases and the J gene lost 0 bases, with 8 bases spanning the gap. CDR3 sequence (DNA): TGTGCCAGCAGCGTCGGGGACTCTGGGGCCAACGTCCTGACTTTC. It is translated as CASSVGDSGANVLTF.

The chain is built from TRBV30 and TRBJ1-1, with TRBD1 as a possible D gene (6 bases). The length of the CDR3 is 12 residues. Germline V gene lookup returns CDR1 GTSNPN and CDR2 SVGIG (reference sequence). The V gene lost 4 bases and the J gene lost 3 bases, with 9 bases spanning the gap. The CDR3 protein is CAWTHRDTEAFF. As DNA, the CDR3 is TGTGCCTGGACTCACAGGGACACTGAAGCTTTCTTT. The full variable domain, rest sourced from reference TRBV30 and TRBJ1-1, is SQTIHQWPATLVQPVGSPLSLECTVEGTSNPNLYWYRQAAGRGLQLLFYSVGIGQISSEVPQNLSASRPQDRQFILSSKKLLLSDSGFYLCAWTHRDTEAFFGQGTRLTVV.